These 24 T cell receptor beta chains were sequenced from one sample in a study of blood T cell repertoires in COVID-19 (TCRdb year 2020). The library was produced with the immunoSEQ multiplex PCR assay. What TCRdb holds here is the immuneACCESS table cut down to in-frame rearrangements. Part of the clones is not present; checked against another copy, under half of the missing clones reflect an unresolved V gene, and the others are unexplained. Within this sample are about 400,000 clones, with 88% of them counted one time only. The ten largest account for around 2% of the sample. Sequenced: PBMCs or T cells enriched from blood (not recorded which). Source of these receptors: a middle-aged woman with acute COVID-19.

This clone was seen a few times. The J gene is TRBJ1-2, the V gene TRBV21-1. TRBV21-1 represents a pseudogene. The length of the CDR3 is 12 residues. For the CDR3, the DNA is TGTGCCAGCAGCCTTAGCGGGGATGGCTACACCTTC. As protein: CASSLSGDGYTF.

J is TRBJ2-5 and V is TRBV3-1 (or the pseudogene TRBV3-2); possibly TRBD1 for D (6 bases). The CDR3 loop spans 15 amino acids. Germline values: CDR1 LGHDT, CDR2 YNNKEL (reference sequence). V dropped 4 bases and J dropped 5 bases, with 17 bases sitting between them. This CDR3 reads CASSPDGQTSETQYF. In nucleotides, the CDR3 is TGTGCCAGCAGCCCAGATGGACAGACCTCGGAGACCCAGTACTTC.

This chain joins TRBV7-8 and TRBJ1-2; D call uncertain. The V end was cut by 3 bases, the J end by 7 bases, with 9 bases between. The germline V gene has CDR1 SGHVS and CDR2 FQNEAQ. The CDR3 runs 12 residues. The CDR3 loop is CASSFQSGGYTF. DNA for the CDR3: TGTGCCAGCAGCTTTCAATCCGGTGGCTACACCTTC.

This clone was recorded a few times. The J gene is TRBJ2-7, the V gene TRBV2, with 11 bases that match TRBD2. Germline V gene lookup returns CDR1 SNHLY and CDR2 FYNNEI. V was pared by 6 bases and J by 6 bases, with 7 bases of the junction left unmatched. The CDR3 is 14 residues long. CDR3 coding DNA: TGTGCCAGCAGACCCCTAGCGGGGGGATCCGAGCAGTACTTC. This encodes CASRPLAGGSEQYF.

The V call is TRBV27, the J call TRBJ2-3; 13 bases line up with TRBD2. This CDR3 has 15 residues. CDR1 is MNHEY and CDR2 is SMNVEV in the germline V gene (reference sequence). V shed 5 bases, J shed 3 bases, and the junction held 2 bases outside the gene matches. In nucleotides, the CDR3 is TGTGCCAGCAGTCTACTAGCGGGGGGGACAGATACGCAGTATTTT. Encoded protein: CASSLLAGGTDTQYF.

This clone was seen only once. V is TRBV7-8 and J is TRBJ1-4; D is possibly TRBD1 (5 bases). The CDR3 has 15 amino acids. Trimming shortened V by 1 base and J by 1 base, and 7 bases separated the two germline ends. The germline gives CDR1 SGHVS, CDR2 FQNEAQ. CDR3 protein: CASSLGRGTNEKLFF. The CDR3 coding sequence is TGTGCCAGCAGCTTAGGAAGGGGAACTAATGAAAAACTGTTTTTT. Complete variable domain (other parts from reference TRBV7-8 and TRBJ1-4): GAGVSQSPRYKVAKRGQDVALRCDPISGHVSLFWYQQALGQGPEFLTYFQNEAQLDKSGLPSDRFFAERPEGSVSTLKIQRTQQEDSAVYLCASSLGRGTNEKLFFGSGTQLSVL.

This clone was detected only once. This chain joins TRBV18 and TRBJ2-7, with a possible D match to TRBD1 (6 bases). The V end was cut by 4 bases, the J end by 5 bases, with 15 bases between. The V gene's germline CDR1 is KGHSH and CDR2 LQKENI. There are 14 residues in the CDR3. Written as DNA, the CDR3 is TGTGCCAGCTCACTCACACAGGGTTCCCACGAGCAGTACTTC. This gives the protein CASSLTQGSHEQYF.

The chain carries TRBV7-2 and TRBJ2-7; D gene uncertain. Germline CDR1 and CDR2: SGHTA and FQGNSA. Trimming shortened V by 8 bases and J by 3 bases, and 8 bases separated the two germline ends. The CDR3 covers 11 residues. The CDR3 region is CASSPLYEQYF. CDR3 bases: TGTGCCAGCTCTCCCCTCTACGAGCAGTACTTC.

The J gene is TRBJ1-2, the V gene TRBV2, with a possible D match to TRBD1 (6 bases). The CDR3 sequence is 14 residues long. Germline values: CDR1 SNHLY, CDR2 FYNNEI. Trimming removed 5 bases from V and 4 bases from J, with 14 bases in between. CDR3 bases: TGTGCCAGCAGTTCAACAGGGTGGGGCTATGGCTACACCTTC. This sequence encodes CASSSTGWGYGYTF. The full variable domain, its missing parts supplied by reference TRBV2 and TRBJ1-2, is EPEVTQTPSHQVTQMGQEVILRCVPISNHLYFYWYRQILGQKVEFLVSFYNNEISEKSEIFDDQFSVERPDGSNFTLKIRSTKLEDSAMYFCASSSTGWGYGYTFGSGTRLTVV.

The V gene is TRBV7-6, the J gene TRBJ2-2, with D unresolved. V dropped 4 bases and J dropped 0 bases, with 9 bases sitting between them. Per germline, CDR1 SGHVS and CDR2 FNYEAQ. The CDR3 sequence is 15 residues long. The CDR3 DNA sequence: TGTGCCAGCAGCTCCTTGTTAGCGAACACCGGGGAGCTGTTTTTT. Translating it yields CASSSLLANTGELFF. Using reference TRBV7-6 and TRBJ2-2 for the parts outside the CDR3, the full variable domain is GAGVSQSPRYKVTKRGQDVALRCDPISGHVSLYWYRQALGQGPEFLTYFNYEAQQDKSGLPNDRFSAERPEGSISTLTIQRTEQRDSAMYRCASSSLLANTGELFFGEGSRLTVL.

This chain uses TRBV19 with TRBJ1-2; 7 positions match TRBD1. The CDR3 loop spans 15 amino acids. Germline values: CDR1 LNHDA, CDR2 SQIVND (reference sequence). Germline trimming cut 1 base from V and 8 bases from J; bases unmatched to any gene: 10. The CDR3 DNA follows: TGTGCCAGTAGTATAGTGAGACAGGGAACAATGGGCTACACCTTC. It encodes CASSIVRQGTMGYTF.

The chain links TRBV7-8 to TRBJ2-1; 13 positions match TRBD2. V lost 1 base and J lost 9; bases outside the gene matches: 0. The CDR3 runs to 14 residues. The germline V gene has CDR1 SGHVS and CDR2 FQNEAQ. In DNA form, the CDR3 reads TGTGCCAGCAGCTTAGGACTAGCGGGGGGTGAGCAGTTCTTC. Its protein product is CASSLGLAGGEQFF. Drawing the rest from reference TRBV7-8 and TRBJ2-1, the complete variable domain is GAGVSQSPRYKVAKRGQDVALRCDPISGHVSLFWYQQALGQGPEFLTYFQNEAQLDKSGLPSDRFFAERPEGSVSTLKIQRTQQEDSAVYLCASSLGLAGGEQFFGPGTRLTVL.

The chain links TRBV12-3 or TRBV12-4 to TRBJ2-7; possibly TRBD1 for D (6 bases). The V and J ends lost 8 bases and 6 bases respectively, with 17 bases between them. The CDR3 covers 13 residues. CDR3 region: CASGGRVWGEQYF. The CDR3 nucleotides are TGTGCCAGCGGGGGCAGGGTATGGGGCGAGCAGTACTTC.

Written as DNA, the CDR3 is TGTGCCAGTAGTATGAGACTAGGGGACAATGAGCAGTTCTTC. Translation gives CASSMRLGDNEQFF. The chain employs TRBV19 and TRBJ2-1; a weak D match, TRBD2 (6 bases). Germline CDR1 LNHDA, CDR2 SQIVND (reference sequence). CDR3 length: 14 residues. Trimming stripped 3 bases from V and 5 bases from J, with 11 bases between.

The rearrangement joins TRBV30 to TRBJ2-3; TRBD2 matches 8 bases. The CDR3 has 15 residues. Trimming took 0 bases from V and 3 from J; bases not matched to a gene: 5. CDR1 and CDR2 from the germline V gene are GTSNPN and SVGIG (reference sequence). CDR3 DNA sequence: TGTGCCTGGAGTGTAACGGGGGGGCCAACAGATACGCAGTATTTT. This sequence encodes CAWSVTGGPTDTQYF.

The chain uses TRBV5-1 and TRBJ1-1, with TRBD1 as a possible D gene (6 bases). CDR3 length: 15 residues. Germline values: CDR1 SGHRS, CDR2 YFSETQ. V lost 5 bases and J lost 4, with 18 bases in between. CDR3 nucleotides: TGCGCCAGCAGTCTTTTGACAGGAGGAATCACTGAAGCTTTCTTT. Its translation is CASSLLTGGITEAFF.

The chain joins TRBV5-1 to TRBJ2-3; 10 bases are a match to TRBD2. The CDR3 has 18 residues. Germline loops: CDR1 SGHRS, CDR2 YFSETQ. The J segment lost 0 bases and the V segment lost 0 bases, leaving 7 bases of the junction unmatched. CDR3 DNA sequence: TGCGCCAGCAGCTTGGTGGCTAGCGGGGGATTTAGCACAGATACGCAGTATTTT. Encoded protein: CASSLVASGGFSTDTQYF.

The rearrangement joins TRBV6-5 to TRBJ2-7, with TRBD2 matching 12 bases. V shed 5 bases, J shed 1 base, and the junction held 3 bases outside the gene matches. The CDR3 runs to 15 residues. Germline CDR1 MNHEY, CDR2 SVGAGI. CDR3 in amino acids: CASSRTSGASYEQYF. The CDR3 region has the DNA TGTGCCAGCAGTCGGACTAGCGGGGCGTCCTACGAGCAGTACTTC.

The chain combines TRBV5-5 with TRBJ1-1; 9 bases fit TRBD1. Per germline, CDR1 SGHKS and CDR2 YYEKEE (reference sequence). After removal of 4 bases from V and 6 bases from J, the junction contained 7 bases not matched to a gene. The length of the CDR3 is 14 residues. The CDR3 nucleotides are TGTGCCAGCAGCCAAGGGACAGGGTGGGCTGAAGCTTTCTTT. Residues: CASSQGTGWAEAFF.

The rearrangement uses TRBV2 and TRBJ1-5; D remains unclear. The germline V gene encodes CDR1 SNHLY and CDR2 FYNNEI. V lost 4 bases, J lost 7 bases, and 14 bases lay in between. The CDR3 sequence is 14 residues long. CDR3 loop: CASSGGRVRQPQHF. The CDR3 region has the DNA TGTGCCAGCAGTGGAGGGAGGGTGCGGCAGCCCCAGCATTTT.

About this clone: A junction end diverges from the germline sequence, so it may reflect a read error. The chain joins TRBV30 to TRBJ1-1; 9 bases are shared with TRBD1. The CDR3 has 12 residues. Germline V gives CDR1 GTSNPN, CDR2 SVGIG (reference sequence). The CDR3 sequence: CACDRGNAEAFF. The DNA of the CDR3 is TGTGCCTGTGACAGGGGGAACGCTGAAGCTTTCTTT.

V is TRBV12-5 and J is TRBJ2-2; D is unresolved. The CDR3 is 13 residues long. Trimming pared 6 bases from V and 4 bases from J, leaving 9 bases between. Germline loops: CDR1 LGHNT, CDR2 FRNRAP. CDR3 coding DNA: TGTGCTAGTGGATCCTCGGTCACCGGGGAGCTGTTTTTT. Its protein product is CASGSSVTGELFF.

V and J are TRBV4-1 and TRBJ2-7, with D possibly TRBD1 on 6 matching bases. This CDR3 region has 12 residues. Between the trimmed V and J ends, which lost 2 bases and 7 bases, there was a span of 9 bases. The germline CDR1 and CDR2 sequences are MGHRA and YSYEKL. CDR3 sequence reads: CASSQLGQEQYF. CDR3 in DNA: TGCGCCAGCAGCCAATTAGGACAGGAGCAGTACTTC.

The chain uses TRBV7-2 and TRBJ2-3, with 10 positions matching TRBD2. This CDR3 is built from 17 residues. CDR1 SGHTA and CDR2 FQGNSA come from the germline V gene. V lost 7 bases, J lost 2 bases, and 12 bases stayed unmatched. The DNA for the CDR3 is TGTGCCAGCACCCCCCAGATTAGCGGGGGGCACACAGATACGCAGTATTTT. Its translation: CASTPQISGGHTDTQYF.